This T cell receptor beta chain was sequenced during a study of shared clonotypes between healthy human individuals. General observations from the study: What naive subsets generally showed was a larger estimated richness than memory subsets showed.

In germline, CDR1 is MDHEN, CDR2 SYDVKM. The CDR3 loop spans 14 amino acids. Note on this clone: Its antigen is not known.

The naive CD8 subset, CD45RO-negative cells positively selected for CCR7, excluded terminally differentiated effector memory CD45RA+ cells. Each replicate PCR on the sorted subsets used roughly 200 ng DNA (around 30,000 T cell genomes). The assay was immunoSEQ multiplex PCR, and TCRdb's table has in-frame clones only and misses some. The table lists fewer than 800,000 clones, about 92% of them singletons. Sample: naive CD8+ T cells sorted from blood. The origin of this receptor is a young man in good health. V gene TRBV28 combines with J gene TRBJ2-7, with D possibly being TRBD1 (5 bases). In nucleotides, the CDR3 is TGTGCTATTGCTCTAGGGGCAGGGATAAACGAGCAGTACTTC. It encodes CAIALGAGINEQYF.